This TCR beta chain was captured in a study of spatial heterogeneity in lung cancer. Across the study: On average, each unique TCR and UMI combination appeared more than ten times in raw reads.

Time point defined: sample taken at primary tumor resection. Material for sequencing was whole RNA from tumor, nontumor lung or frozen PBMC, left unsorted. Each TCR cDNA molecule bore a unique molecular identifier. MiXCR, run by TCRdb on the 5' RACE reads, gives a single entry per CDR3 protein. This table holds more than 20,000 distinct CDR3 sequences, roughly 4.6% found once. Trimming removed 6 bases from V and 5 bases from J, with 19 bases in between. The length of the CDR3 is 14 residues. The germline CDR1 and CDR2 sequences are DFQATT and SNEGSKA (reference sequence). The sequencing here drew on PBMCs, taken at surgery. The rearrangement uses TRBV20-1 and TRBJ2-5; perhaps TRBD2 as D (6 bases). The TCR sequence derives from a male donor with early-stage non-small cell lung cancer. CDR3 region: CSASSHSGGETQYF. As DNA, the CDR3 is TGCAGTGCCTCGTCACATAGTGGGGGGGAGACCCAGTACTTC.